This entry lists 2 T cell receptor beta chains sequenced from one sample in a study of T cell responses to AZD1222 COVID-19 vaccine. Here immunoSEQ multiplex PCR was the method, and the copy in TCRdb shows in-frame clones only, minus some. The sample records about 190,000 clones, roughly 92% being singletons. The sample consisted of peripheral blood, taken on day 0 of AZD1222 vaccination. The receptor set was obtained from an adult in good health.

The chain uses TRBV14 and TRBJ1-3; TRBD1 might be the D (5 bases). Germline V gene lookup returns CDR1 SGHDN and CDR2 FVKESK. The CDR3 loop spans 14 amino acids. V was clipped by 5 bases and J by 2 bases, with 10 bases between them. This chain's CDR3 is CASSFRGTGNTIYF. The CDR3 DNA reads as TGTGCCAGCAGCTTTCGGGGGACTGGAAACACCATATATTTT.

This chain links TRBV5-1 with TRBJ2-2; TRBD2 matches 14 bases. V was pared by 4 bases and J by 3 bases, with 5 bases of the junction left unmatched. The CDR3 loop spans 17 amino acids. The germline V gene has CDR1 SGHRS and CDR2 YFSETQ. CDR3 coding DNA: TGCGCCAGCAGCCCCGGACTAGCGGGGGGACACACCGGGGAGCTGTTTTTT. This gives the protein CASSPGLAGGHTGELFF.